These 13 T cell receptor beta chains originate from one sample sequenced in a study of T cell responses to AZD1222 COVID-19 vaccine. The data were produced by immunoSEQ multiplex PCR, yet TCRdb's version contains in-frame clones alone and is incomplete. The sample records 70,000 to 95,000 clones, 88% being singletons. The sample consisted of peripheral blood, taken on day 0 of MenACWY control vaccination. The receptor set was obtained from an adult in good health.

This clone was found once. V gene TRBV24-1 combines with J gene TRBJ1-1, with D possibly matching TRBD1 (6 bases). Germline CDR1 reads KGHDR; CDR2 reads SFDVKD. This CDR3 spans 13 amino acids. The germline V and J ends were trimmed by 3 bases and 11 bases, with 15 bases remaining between them. The CDR3 reads CATSDRNRDTAFF. CDR3 DNA: TGTGCCACCAGTGATAGGAACCGGGACACGGCTTTCTTT.

The rearrangement joins TRBV27 to TRBJ1-6, with 9 bases lining up with TRBD1. From germline, CDR1 is MNHEY and CDR2 SMNVEV (reference sequence). The CDR3 has 18 residues. Trimming took 0 bases from V and 1 from J; bases not matched to a gene: 4. DNA of the CDR3: TGTGCCAGCAGTTTATCGGGACAGGGTTGGTCCTATAATTCACCCCTCCACTTT. It translates to CASSLSGQGWSYNSPLHF.

The V call is TRBV6-5, the J call TRBJ2-2, with 7 bases matching TRBD1. This CDR3 has 15 residues. Losses at the gene ends were 6 bases for V and 3 bases for J; bases not matched to a gene: 7. From germline, CDR1 is MNHEY and CDR2 SVGAGI. The CDR3 loop reads CASSRTGADTGELFF. Written as DNA, the CDR3 is TGTGCCAGCAGCCGTACAGGGGCGGACACCGGGGAGCTGTTTTTT.

V gene TRBV9 combines with J gene TRBJ1-2; possibly TRBD1 for D (6 bases). Trimming cost V 1 base and J 8 bases, with 9 bases left between them. Germline loops: CDR1 SGDLS, CDR2 YYNGEE. There are 12 residues in the CDR3. The CDR3 sequence: CASSVRGQGYTF. CDR3 bases: TGTGCCAGCAGCGTACGTGGACAGGGCTACACCTTC.

The chain combines TRBV7-6 with TRBJ2-5, with TRBD1 matching 7 bases. J lost 4 bases, V lost 3 bases, and 5 bases had no gene match. Per the germline V gene, CDR1 is SGHVS and CDR2 is FNYEAQ. CDR3 size: 14 residues. The DNA of the CDR3 is TGTGCCAGCAGCTTCCCCGGGACAGCAGAGACCCAGTACTTC. Its protein is CASSFPGTAETQYF.

The rearrangement uses TRBV10-3 and TRBJ1-1; weak D call: TRBD1 (5 bases). The CDR3 has 13 amino acids. The germline V gene encodes CDR1 ENHRY and CDR2 SYGVKD. V lost 7 bases, J lost 0 bases, and 9 bases lay in between. CDR3 in DNA: TGTGCCATCAACGGGGGGATGAACACTGAAGCTTTCTTT. The encoded protein is CAINGGMNTEAFF.

The CDR3 sequence is CATSDFGLAASYNEQFF. DNA for the CDR3: TGTGCCACCAGTGATTTCGGCCTAGCGGCCTCCTACAATGAGCAGTTCTTC. The J gene is TRBJ2-1, the V gene TRBV24-1; 7 nucleotides align to TRBD2. J was trimmed by 0 bases and V by 1 base; bases with no gene match: 5. CDR1 and CDR2 (germline): KGHDR, SFDVKD. The CDR3 sequence is 17 residues long.

The genes are TRBV3-1 (or the pseudogene TRBV3-2) and TRBJ1-2, with 7 bases that match TRBD1. Germline trimming cut 5 bases from V and 4 bases from J; bases unmatched to any gene: 13. Germline V lookup: CDR1 LGHDT, CDR2 YNNKEL (reference sequence). This CDR3 is 16 amino acids long. CDR3 DNA: TGTGCCAGCAGCTCCCAACCCCTGACAGGGATCTATGGCTACACCTTC. Translation: CASSSQPLTGIYGYTF.

This clone was detected once. The chain has TRBV20-1 and TRBJ2-7, with 13 positions matching TRBD2. Germline trimming cut 3 bases from V and 6 bases from J; bases unmatched to any gene: 8. From germline, CDR1 is DFQATT and CDR2 SNEGSKA (reference sequence). The CDR3 length is 15 residues. CDR3 sequence (DNA): TGCAGTGCTAGTTTAGGACTAGCGGGAGACGGCGAGCAGTACTTC. It codes for CSASLGLAGDGEQYF.

The rearrangement uses TRBV2 and TRBJ1-2; 8 bases agree with TRBD1. Germline CDR1 SNHLY, CDR2 FYNNEI. The CDR3 is 14 residues long. Unmatched junction bases numbered 9, after V lost 5 bases and J lost 7 bases. CDR3 DNA sequence: TGTGCCAGCAGTCTTATCCAGGGGGCAGGTGGCTACACCTTC. Its protein is CASSLIQGAGGYTF.

The chain uses TRBV3-1 (or the pseudogene TRBV3-2) and TRBJ1-3; D uncertain. The germline V gene encodes CDR1 LGHDT and CDR2 YNNKEL (reference sequence). There are 16 residues in the CDR3. V lost 0 bases to trimming and J lost 0 bases, with 9 bases between them. CDR3 in DNA: TGTGCCAGCAGCCAAGATTTACAGTCCTCTGGAAACACCATATATTTT. Its translation: CASSQDLQSSGNTIYF.

This chain links TRBV28 with TRBJ1-5; 7 bases map to TRBD1. CDR3 size: 15 residues. The V and J ends lost 4 bases and 3 bases, in that order; junction bases with no gene match: 6. CDR1 and CDR2 (germline): MDHEN, SYDVKM. CDR3 DNA sequence: TGTGCCAGCAGTTCTCACAGGGGCGCCAATCAGCCCCAGCATTTT. Its protein is CASSSHRGANQPQHF.

This clone has only one observation. The genes are TRBV6-2 or TRBV6-3 and TRBJ1-5; unclear D gene. Deletions cut 0 bases from V and 5 bases from J, with 8 bases between. CDR3 length: 14 amino acids. Per germline, CDR1 MNHEY and CDR2 SVGEGT. The CDR3 spells CASSYSSQYQPQHF. The DNA for the CDR3 is TGTGCCAGCAGTTACTCGTCACAATATCAGCCCCAGCATTTT.